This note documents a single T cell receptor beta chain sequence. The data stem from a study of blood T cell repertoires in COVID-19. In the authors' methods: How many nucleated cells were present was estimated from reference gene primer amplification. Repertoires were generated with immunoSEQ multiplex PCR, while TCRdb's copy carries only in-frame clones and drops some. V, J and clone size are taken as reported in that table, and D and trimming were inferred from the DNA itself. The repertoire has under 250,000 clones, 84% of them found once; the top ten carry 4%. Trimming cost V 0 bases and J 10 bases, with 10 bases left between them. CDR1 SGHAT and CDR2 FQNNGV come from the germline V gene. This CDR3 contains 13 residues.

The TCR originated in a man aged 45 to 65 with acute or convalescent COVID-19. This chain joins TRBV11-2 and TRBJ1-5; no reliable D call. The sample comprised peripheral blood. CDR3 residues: CASSLDLGSPQHF. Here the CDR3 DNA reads TGTGCCAGCAGCTTAGATCTCGGGTCTCCCCAGCATTTT. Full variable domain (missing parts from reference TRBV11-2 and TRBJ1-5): EAGVAQSPRYKIIEKRQSVAFWCNPISGHATLYWYQQILGQGPKLLIQFQNNGVVDDSQLPKDRFSAERLKGVDSTLKIQPAKLEDSAVYLCASSLDLGSPQHFGDGTRLSIL.